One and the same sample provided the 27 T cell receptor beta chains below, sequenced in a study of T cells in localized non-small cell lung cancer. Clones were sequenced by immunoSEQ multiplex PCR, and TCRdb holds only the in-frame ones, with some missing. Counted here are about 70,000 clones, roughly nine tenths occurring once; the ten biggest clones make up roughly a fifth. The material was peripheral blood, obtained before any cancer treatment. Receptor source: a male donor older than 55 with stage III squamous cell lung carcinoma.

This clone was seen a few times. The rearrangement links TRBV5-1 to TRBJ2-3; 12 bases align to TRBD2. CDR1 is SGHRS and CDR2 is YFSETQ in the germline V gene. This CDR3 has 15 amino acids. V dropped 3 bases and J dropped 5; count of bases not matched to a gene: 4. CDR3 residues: CASSSTSGGRDTQYF. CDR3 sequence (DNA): TGCGCCAGCAGCTCGACTAGCGGGGGCAGAGATACGCAGTATTTT.

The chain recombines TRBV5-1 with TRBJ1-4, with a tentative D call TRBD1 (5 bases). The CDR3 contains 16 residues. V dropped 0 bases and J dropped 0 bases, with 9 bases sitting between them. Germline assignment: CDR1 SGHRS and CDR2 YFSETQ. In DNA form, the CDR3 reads TGCGCCAGCAGCTTGGGGGGGACCTCAACTAATGAAAAACTGTTTTTT. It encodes CASSLGGTSTNEKLFF.

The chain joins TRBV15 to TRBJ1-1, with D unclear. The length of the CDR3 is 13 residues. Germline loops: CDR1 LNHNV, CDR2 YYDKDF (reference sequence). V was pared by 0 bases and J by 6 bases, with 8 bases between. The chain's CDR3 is CATSRDQSAEAFF. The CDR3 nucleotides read TGTGCCACCAGCAGAGATCAATCAGCTGAAGCTTTCTTT.

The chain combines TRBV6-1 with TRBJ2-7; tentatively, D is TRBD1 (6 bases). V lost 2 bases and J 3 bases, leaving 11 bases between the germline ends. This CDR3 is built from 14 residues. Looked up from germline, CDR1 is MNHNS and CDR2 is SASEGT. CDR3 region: CASSEINRDYEQYV. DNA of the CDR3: TGTGCCAGCAGTGAAATTAACAGGGACTACGAGCAGTACGTC.

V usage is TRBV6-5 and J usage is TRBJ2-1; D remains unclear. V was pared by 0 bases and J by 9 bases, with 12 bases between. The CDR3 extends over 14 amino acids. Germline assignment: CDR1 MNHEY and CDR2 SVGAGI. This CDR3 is CASSYSVPGGEQFF. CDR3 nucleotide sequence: TGTGCCAGCAGTTACTCGGTACCCGGCGGTGAGCAGTTCTTC.

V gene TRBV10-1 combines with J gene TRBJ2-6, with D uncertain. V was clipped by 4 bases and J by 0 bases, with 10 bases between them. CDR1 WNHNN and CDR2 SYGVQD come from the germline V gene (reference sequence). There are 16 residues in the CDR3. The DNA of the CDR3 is TGCGCCAGCAGTGCGTACGCTGCCTCTGGGGCCAACGTCCTGACTTTC. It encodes CASSAYAASGANVLTF.

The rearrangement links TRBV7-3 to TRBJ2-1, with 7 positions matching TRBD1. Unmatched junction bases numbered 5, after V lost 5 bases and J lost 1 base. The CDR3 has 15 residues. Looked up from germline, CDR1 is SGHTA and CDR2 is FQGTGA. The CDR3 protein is CASSTWTGSYNEQFF. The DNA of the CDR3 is TGTGCCAGCAGCACCTGGACAGGTTCCTACAATGAGCAGTTCTTC.

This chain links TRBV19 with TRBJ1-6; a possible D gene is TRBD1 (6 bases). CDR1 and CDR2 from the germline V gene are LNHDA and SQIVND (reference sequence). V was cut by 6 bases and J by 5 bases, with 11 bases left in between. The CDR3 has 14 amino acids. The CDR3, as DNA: TGTGCCAGTAGCACCAGGGGTAATAATTCACCCCTCCACTTT. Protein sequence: CASSTRGNNSPLHF.

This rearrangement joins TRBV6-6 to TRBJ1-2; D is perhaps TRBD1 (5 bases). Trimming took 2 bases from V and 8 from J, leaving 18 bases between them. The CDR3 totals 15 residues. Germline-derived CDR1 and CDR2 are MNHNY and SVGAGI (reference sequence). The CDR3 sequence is CASSYPGRGEEGYTF. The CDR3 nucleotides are TGTGCCAGCAGTTACCCAGGGAGAGGGGAAGAGGGCTACACCTTC.

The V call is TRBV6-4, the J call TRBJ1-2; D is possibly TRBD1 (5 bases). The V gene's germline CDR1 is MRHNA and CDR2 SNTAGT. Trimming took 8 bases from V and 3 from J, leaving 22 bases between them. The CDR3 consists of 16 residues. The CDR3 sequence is CASPSGRPPLYYGYTF. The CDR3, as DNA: TGTGCCAGCCCGTCGGGACGGCCGCCTCTATACTATGGCTACACCTTC.

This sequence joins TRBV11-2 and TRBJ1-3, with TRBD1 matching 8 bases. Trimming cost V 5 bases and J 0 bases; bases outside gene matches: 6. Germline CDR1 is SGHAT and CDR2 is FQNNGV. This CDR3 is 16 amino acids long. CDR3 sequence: CASSPGGLGSGNTIYF. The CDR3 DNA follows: TGTGCCAGCAGCCCAGGGGGCTTGGGCTCTGGAAACACCATATATTTT.

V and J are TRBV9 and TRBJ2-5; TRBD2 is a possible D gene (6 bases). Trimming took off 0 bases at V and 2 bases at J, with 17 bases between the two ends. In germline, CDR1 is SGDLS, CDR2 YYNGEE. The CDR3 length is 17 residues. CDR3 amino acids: CASSVDPRGGGQETQYF. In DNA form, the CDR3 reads TGTGCCAGCAGCGTAGATCCCCGGGGAGGCGGACAAGAGACCCAGTACTTC.

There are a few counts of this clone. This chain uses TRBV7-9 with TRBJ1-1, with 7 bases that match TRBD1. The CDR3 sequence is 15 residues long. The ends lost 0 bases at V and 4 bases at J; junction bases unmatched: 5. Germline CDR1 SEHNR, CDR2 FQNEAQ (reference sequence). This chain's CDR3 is CASSLAPDRATEAFF. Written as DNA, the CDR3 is TGTGCCAGCAGCTTAGCTCCAGACAGGGCCACTGAAGCTTTCTTT.

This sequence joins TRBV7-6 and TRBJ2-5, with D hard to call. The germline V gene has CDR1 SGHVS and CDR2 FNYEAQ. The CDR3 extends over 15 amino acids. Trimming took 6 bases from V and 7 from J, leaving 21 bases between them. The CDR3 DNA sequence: TGTGCCAGCAGTCGGCAGGCAGGTCGGTTTGTGACCCAGTACTTC. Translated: CASSRQAGRFVTQYF. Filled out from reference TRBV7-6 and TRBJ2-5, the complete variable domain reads GAGVSQSPRYKVTKRGQDVALRCDPISGHVSLYWYRQALGQGPEFLTYFNYEAQQDKSGLPNDRFSAERPEGSISTLTIQRTEQRDSAMYRCASSRQAGRFVTQYFGPGTRLLVL.

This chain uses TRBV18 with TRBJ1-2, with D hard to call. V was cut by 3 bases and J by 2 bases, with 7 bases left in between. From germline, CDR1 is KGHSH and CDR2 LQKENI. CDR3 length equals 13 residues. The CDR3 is CASSPSGNYGYTF. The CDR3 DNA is TGTGCCAGCTCACCGTCGGGGAACTATGGCTACACCTTC.

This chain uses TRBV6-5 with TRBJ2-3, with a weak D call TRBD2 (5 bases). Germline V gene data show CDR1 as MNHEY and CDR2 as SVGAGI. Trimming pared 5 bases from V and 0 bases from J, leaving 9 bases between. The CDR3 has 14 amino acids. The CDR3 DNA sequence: TGTGCCAGCAGTCCCCGGACTAGCACAGATACGCAGTATTTT. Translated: CASSPRTSTDTQYF.

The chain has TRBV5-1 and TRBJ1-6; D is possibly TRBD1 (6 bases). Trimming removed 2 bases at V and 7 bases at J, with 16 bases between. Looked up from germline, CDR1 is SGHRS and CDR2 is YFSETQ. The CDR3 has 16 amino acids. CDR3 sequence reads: CASSLPDRGGNSPLHF. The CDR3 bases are TGCGCCAGCAGCTTACCGGACAGAGGGGGAAATTCACCCCTCCACTTT.

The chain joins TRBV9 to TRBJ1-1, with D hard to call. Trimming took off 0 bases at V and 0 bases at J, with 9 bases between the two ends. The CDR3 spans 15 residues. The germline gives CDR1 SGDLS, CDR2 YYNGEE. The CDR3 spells CASSVGAGLNTEAFF. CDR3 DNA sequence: TGTGCCAGCAGCGTAGGCGCAGGACTGAACACTGAAGCTTTCTTT.

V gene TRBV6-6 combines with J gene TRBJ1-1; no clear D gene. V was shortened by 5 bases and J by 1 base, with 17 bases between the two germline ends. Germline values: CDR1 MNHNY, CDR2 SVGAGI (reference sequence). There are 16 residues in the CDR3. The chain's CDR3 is CASSPLLRHGNTEAFF. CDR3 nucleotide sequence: TGTGCCAGCAGTCCCCTGTTAAGACATGGGAACACTGAAGCTTTCTTT.

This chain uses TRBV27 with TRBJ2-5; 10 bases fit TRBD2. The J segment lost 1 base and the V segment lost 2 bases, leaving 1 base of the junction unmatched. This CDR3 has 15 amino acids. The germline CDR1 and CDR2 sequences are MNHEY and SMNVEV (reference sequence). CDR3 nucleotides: TGTGCCAGCAGTTTACTAGCGGGGGCCCAAGAGACCCAGTACTTC. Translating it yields CASSLLAGAQETQYF.

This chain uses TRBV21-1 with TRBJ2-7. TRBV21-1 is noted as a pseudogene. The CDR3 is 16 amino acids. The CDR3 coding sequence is TGTGCCAGCAGCAAAACAGCGCCTAGGACGACCTACGAGCAGTACTTC. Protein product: CASSKTAPRTTYEQYF.

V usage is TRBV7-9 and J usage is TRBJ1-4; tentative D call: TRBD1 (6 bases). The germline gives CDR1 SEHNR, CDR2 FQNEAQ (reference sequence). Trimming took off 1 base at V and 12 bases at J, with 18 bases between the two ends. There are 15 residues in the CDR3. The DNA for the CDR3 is TGTGCCAGCAGCTTAGGTAGGGGGGGCCGCGAGGAACTGTTTTTT. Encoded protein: CASSLGRGGREELFF.

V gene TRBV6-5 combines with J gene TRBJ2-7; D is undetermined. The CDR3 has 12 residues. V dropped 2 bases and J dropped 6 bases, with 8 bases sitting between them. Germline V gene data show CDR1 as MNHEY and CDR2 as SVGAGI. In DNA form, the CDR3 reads TGTGCCAGCAGTTACGCGGTATCCGAGCAGTACGTC. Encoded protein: CASSYAVSEQYV.

The CDR3 loop reads CASSYGLAGGSDTQYF. In DNA form, the CDR3 reads TGCGCCAGCAGCTACGGACTAGCGGGGGGGTCAGATACGCAGTATTTT. The gene calls are TRBV5-1 and TRBJ2-3; 15 bases map to TRBD2. Trimming cost V 3 bases and J 4 bases; bases outside gene matches: 3. This CDR3 is 16 amino acids long. Looked up from germline, CDR1 is SGHRS and CDR2 is YFSETQ.

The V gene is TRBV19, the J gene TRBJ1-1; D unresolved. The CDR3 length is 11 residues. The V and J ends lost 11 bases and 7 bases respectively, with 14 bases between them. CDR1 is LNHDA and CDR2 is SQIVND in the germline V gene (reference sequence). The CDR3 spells CASRVEFEAFF. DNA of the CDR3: TGTGCCTCACGGGTAGAGTTTGAAGCTTTCTTT.

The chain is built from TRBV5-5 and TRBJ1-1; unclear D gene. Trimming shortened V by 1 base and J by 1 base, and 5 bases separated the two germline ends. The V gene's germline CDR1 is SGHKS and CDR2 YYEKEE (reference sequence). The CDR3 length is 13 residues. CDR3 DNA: TGTGCCAGCAGCTTGAATCCGAACACTGAAGCTTTCTTT. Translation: CASSLNPNTEAFF.

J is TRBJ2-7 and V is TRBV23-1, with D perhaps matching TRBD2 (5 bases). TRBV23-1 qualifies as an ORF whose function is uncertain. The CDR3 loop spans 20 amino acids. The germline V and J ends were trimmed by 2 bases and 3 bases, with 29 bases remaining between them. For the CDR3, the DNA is TGCGCCAGCAGTCAAATGCCCCCGGTGCCTAGCCAAGTACGGGTCTACGAGCAGTACTTC. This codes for CASSQMPPVPSQVRVYEQYF.